The 32 T cell receptor beta chains given below trace back to one sample, sequenced in a study of identical twins. Each CDR3 protein is one row after TCRdb ran MiXCR on the 5' RACE reads. This sample yields approximately 260,000 distinct CDR3 sequences, of which approximately 8.6% are seen a single time; less than 4% belongs to the top ten. These same data were also listed under a study on yellow fever vaccine responses in identical twins.

The specimen was CD8+ T cells sorted from blood. The receptors come from a woman aged 18-30 years in good health.

This clonotype came up a few times. The rearrangement links TRBV24-1 to TRBJ1-5, with D maybe TRBD1 (5 bases). The CDR3 runs 16 residues. Germline CDR1 KGHDR, CDR2 SFDVKD. Trimming took 3 bases from V and 4 from J, leaving 15 bases between them. CDR3 sequence reads: CATSDPGDLQNQPQHF. DNA of the CDR3: TGTGCCACCAGTGATCCTGGGGACCTACAGAATCAGCCCCAGCATTTT.

This clonotype was observed many times. The chain recombines TRBV20-1 with TRBJ2-1; D is unresolved. The germline CDR1 and CDR2 sequences are DFQATT and SNEGSKA (reference sequence). The CDR3 runs 11 residues. V lost 0 bases and J 7 bases, leaving 4 bases between the germline ends. CDR3 region: CSARDWNEQFF. In DNA form, the CDR3 reads TGCAGTGCTAGAGACTGGAATGAGCAGTTCTTC.

The V gene is TRBV5-4, the J gene TRBJ2-1; a weak D match, TRBD2 (8 bases). Trimming cost V 1 base and J 5 bases, with 28 bases left between them. The length of the CDR3 is 20 residues. The germline V gene encodes CDR1 SGHNT and CDR2 YYREEE (reference sequence). CDR3 sequence reads: CASSLWTQGQILAAHNEQFF. The DNA of the CDR3 is TGTGCCAGCAGCTTGTGGACACAGGGACAGATACTAGCGGCTCACAATGAGCAGTTCTTC.

CDR3 protein: CASSPVPSRLADTQYF. The DNA of the CDR3 is TGTGCCAGCTCACCAGTGCCCTCGAGGTTGGCAGATACGCAGTATTTT. The chain has TRBV18 and TRBJ2-3; D remains unclear. Germline CDR1 is KGHSH and CDR2 is LQKENI. The V and J ends lost 2 bases and 4 bases respectively, with 16 bases between them. The CDR3 runs 16 residues.

This clonotype was seen at least ten times. V is TRBV9 and J is TRBJ2-7; 7 bases line up with TRBD1. V trimming: 3 bases; J trimming: 5 bases; junction bases outside the gene matches: 8. The CDR3 extends over 14 amino acids. Germline assignment: CDR1 SGDLS and CDR2 YYNGEE. In DNA form, the CDR3 reads TGTGCCAGCAGCGCTCGACAGGGTTGGGACGAGCAGTACTTC. It codes for CASSARQGWDEQYF.

This clonotype was observed at least ten times. V usage is TRBV3-1 and J usage is TRBJ1-1; D perhaps matches TRBD1 (6 bases). CDR1 and CDR2 from the germline V gene are LGHDT and YNNKEL (reference sequence). The CDR3 extends over 16 amino acids. V gave up 0 bases and J gave up 1 base, with 12 bases separating them. The CDR3 DNA is TGTGCCAGCAGCCAAGACCCTCAGGGGTGGAACACTGAAGCTTTCTTT. The encoded protein is CASSQDPQGWNTEAFF.

This clonotype was counted only a few times. The rearrangement links TRBV23-1 to TRBJ1-5; D is possibly TRBD1 (6 bases). TRBV23-1 is assigned to the ORF class and has an uncertain function. Between the trimmed V and J ends, which lost 0 bases and 0 bases, there was a span of 9 bases. The CDR3 runs 16 residues. The CDR3 coding sequence is TGCGCCAGCAGTCAATCAGACAGGCATAGCAATCAGCCCCAGCATTTT. Protein sequence: CASSQSDRHSNQPQHF.

This clonotype was observed many times. V usage is TRBV6-1 and J usage is TRBJ2-3; D ambiguous. V was clipped by 5 bases and J by 0 bases, with 12 bases between them. The length of the CDR3 is 15 residues. From germline, CDR1 is MNHNS and CDR2 SASEGT. The CDR3 reads CASSQYYPSTDTQYF. The CDR3 DNA reads as TGTGCCAGCAGTCAGTACTACCCTAGCACAGATACGCAGTATTTT.

This clonotype has a count of ten or more. The J gene is TRBJ2-1, the V gene TRBV4-3; D unresolved. V was trimmed by 0 bases and J by 4 bases, leaving 10 bases between them. The CDR3 loop spans 15 amino acids. From germline, CDR1 is LGHNA and CDR2 YSLEER. CDR3 in amino acids: CASSQESQPYNEQFF. As DNA, the CDR3 is TGCGCCAGCAGCCAAGAATCCCAACCATACAATGAGCAGTTCTTC.

The rearrangement links TRBV10-3 to TRBJ2-5, with 10 bases identical to TRBD2. With 4 bases clipped from V and 6 bases from J, the junction kept 5 bases outside the gene matches. Germline V gives CDR1 ENHRY, CDR2 SYGVKD. The CDR3 totals 14 residues. The CDR3 spells CAISGTSGLKTQYF. The CDR3, as DNA: TGTGCCATCAGTGGGACTAGCGGTTTGAAGACCCAGTACTTC.

This clonotype came up a few times. V and J are TRBV7-8 and TRBJ2-7, with a weak D call TRBD1 (6 bases). The CDR3 length is 17 residues. CDR1 and CDR2 (germline): SGHVS, FQNEAQ. The V gene lost 2 bases and the J gene lost 4 bases, with 21 bases spanning the gap. In nucleotides, the CDR3 is TGTGCCAGCAGCTTAAGTGGGGTCCCAGACAGGAGTTACGAGCAGTACTTC. This gives the protein CASSLSGVPDRSYEQYF.

As for this clonotype: It may be a read error: a sequence one base away is much more abundant. V gene TRBV20-1 combines with J gene TRBJ2-7; TRBD1 matches 7 bases. The ends lost 1 base at V and 6 bases at J; junction bases unmatched: 12. This CDR3 spans 15 amino acids. Germline loops: CDR1 DFQATT, CDR2 SNEGSKA (reference sequence). CDR3: CSARARDSHPCEQYF. The CDR3 coding sequence is TGCAGTGCTAGAGCCCGGGACAGCCACCCCTGCGAGCAGTACTTC.

The chain is built from TRBV28 and TRBJ1-5; D gene unclear. This CDR3 is 15 amino acids long. The V and J ends lost 3 bases and 3 bases respectively, with 12 bases between them. Germline CDR1 reads MDHEN; CDR2 reads SYDVKM. The CDR3, as DNA: TGTGCCAGCAGTTTTGTTAGGGATTTCAATCAGCCCCAGCATTTT. This translates into CASSFVRDFNQPQHF.

The rearrangement joins TRBV24-1 to TRBJ2-5; D is perhaps TRBD2 (5 bases). Trimming stripped 3 bases from V and 9 bases from J, with 16 bases between. Germline values: CDR1 KGHDR, CDR2 SFDVKD. The CDR3 has 14 residues. In DNA, the CDR3 is TGTGCCACCAGTGATCCTGACAAACTGGAGGCCCAGTACTTC. It is translated as CATSDPDKLEAQYF.

This clonotype was observed a few times. The CDR3 loop is CASSQKAGQSYEQYF. The CDR3 nucleotides are TGCGCCAGCAGCCAAAAAGCCGGACAATCCTACGAGCAGTACTTC. The rearrangement joins TRBV4-3 to TRBJ2-7; TRBD1 is a possible D gene (5 bases). Germline-derived CDR1 and CDR2 are LGHNA and YSLEER. The CDR3 spans 15 residues. The V and J ends lost 2 bases and 1 base respectively, with 12 bases between them.

This clonotype was seen repeatedly, ten times or more. The chain is built from TRBV20-1 and TRBJ2-1, with TRBD2 identical over 16 bases. V was clipped by 2 bases and J by 4 bases; unmatched bases: 5. The CDR3 totals 17 residues. Per germline, CDR1 DFQATT and CDR2 SNEGSKA (reference sequence). Here the CDR3 reads CSARTGTSGGVYNEQFF. The CDR3 DNA reads TGCAGTGCTAGAACTGGGACTAGCGGGGGGGTTTACAATGAGCAGTTCTTC.

The chain recombines TRBV28 with TRBJ2-1, with 12 bases fitting TRBD2. Germline V gene sequence: CDR1 MDHEN, CDR2 SYDVKM. Trimming removed 6 bases from V and 8 bases from J; junction bases left unmatched: 14. This CDR3 comprises 17 residues. CDR3 protein: CASSTPRLAGDYHEQFF. The DNA of the CDR3 is TGTGCCAGCAGCACCCCCCGACTAGCGGGAGACTATCATGAGCAGTTCTTC.

This clonotype was counted a few times. Relative to the germline gene, one junction end is altered; a read error may explain this. The rearrangement joins TRBV7-7 to TRBJ2-3; D possibly corresponds to TRBD2 (6 bases). CDR1 is SSHAT and CDR2 is FNYEAQ in the germline V gene (reference sequence). The CDR3 has 14 residues. CDR3 in amino acids: CASTPHRDSDTQYF. The CDR3 nucleotides read TGTGCTAGCACTCCTCACCGGGACTCCGATACGCAGTATTTT.

This clonotype occurred a few times. The chain has TRBV24-1 and TRBJ2-7; D unresolved. Germline-derived CDR1 and CDR2 are KGHDR and SFDVKD. The CDR3 is 11 amino acids. With 7 bases removed from V and 7 bases from J, the gap between germline ends came to 10 bases. The CDR3 sequence: CATRVHYEQYF. As DNA, the CDR3 is TGTGCCACCAGGGTTCATTATGAGCAGTACTTC.

This clonotype was detected a few times. The chain combines TRBV20-1 with TRBJ2-7; D is unclear. This CDR3 contains 12 residues. Trimming stripped 3 bases from V and 4 bases from J, with 10 bases between. Germline CDR1 reads DFQATT; CDR2 reads SNEGSKA (reference sequence). CDR3 amino acids: CSASSTGYEQYF. The CDR3 DNA reads TGCAGTGCTAGTAGCACCGGATACGAGCAGTACTTC.

Only a few counts were recorded for this clonotype. Here the CDR3 reads CASTLGQAVSYEQYF. The CDR3 coding sequence is TGTGCCAGCACCCTGGGACAGGCAGTTAGCTACGAGCAGTACTTC. The gene calls are TRBV12-3 or TRBV12-4 and TRBJ2-7; TRBD1 matches at 8 bases. The CDR3 runs 15 residues. V lost 7 bases, J lost 3 bases, and 11 bases stayed unmatched.

This clonotype was found a few times. The rearrangement joins TRBV7-2 to TRBJ2-7; 7 bases map to TRBD2. The germline V gene encodes CDR1 SGHTA and CDR2 FQGNSA. The ends lost 5 bases at V and 6 bases at J; junction bases unmatched: 4. The CDR3 has 12 residues. DNA for the CDR3: TGTGCCAGCAGCCTACTAGCGAGCGAGCAGTACTTC. It encodes CASSLLASEQYF. Full variable domain (remainder filled in from reference TRBV7-2 and TRBJ2-7): GAGVSQSPSNKVTEKGKDVELRCDPISGHTALYWYRQSLGQGLEFLIYFQGNSAPDKSGLPSDRFSAERTGGSVSTLTIQRTQQEDSAVYLCASSLLASEQYFGPGTRLTVT.

This clonotype was seen ten or more times. V is TRBV29-1 and J is TRBJ2-1; D is uncertain. Per germline, CDR1 SQVTM and CDR2 ANQGSEA. Trimming shortened V by 7 bases and J by 8 bases, and 12 bases separated the two germline ends. CDR3 length equals 11 residues. The CDR3 region is CSAEAWYEQFF. The CDR3 DNA follows: TGCAGCGCCGAAGCTTGGTATGAGCAGTTCTTC.

V is TRBV4-3 and J is TRBJ2-2; D possibly corresponds to TRBD1 (5 bases). Trimming removed 4 bases from V and 4 bases from J, with 16 bases in between. Germline-derived CDR1 and CDR2 are LGHNA and YSLEER. The CDR3 covers 16 residues. The CDR3 coding sequence is TGCGCCAGCAGCCCACAATATGACAGAGCCACCGGGGAGCTGTTTTTT. This translates into CASSPQYDRATGELFF.

This clonotype appeared a few times. In DNA, the CDR3 is TGTGCCAGCCTGCAGTACGAGCAGTACTTC. Its protein product is CASLQYEQYF. V and J are TRBV6-1 and TRBJ2-7, with no clear D. Germline lookup yields CDR1 MNHNS and CDR2 SASEGT. CDR3 size: 10 residues. Trimming took off 8 bases at V and 4 bases at J, with 6 bases between the two ends.

This clonotype has more than one count but fewer than ten. The V and J genes are TRBV10-2 and TRBJ2-2; 7 bases match TRBD2. The CDR3 is 16 residues long. Trimming cost V 0 bases and J 1 base; bases outside gene matches: 2. From germline, CDR1 is WSHSY and CDR2 SAAADI. CDR3 nucleotide sequence: TGCGCCAGCAGTGAGTCGGCTAGCGGGAACACCGGGGAGCTGTTTTTT. It translates to CASSESASGNTGELFF.

This clonotype was recorded at least ten times. This chain uses TRBV12-3 or TRBV12-4 with TRBJ2-2; D call uncertain. Trimming removed 7 bases from V and 7 bases from J, with 19 bases in between. The length of the CDR3 is 15 residues. The CDR3 here is CASIEDGFRGGELFF. CDR3 DNA sequence: TGTGCCAGCATAGAAGACGGGTTTCGTGGCGGGGAGCTGTTTTTT.

V usage is TRBV27 and J usage is TRBJ2-1, with a tentative D call TRBD1 (5 bases). This CDR3 has 16 amino acids. V lost 3 bases to trimming and J lost 0 bases, with 12 bases between them. The V gene's germline CDR1 is MNHEY and CDR2 SMNVEV (reference sequence). CDR3 sequence (DNA): TGTGCCAGCAGTTTCCCAGGGCCTGCCTCCTACAATGAGCAGTTCTTC. Protein sequence: CASSFPGPASYNEQFF.

Only one count was recorded for this clonotype. This rearrangement joins TRBV20-1 to TRBJ2-7; 9 nucleotides line up with TRBD1. The length of the CDR3 is 15 residues. With 1 base clipped from V and 3 bases from J, the junction kept 7 bases outside the gene matches. CDR1 is DFQATT, CDR2 SNEGSKA, per germline (reference sequence). CDR3 in amino acids: CSARVLGQGRYEQYF. The CDR3 bases are TGCAGTGCTAGAGTTTTGGGACAGGGCCGCTACGAGCAGTACTTC.

The sample holds a few counts of this clonotype. The chain combines TRBV10-3 with TRBJ2-2; D is perhaps TRBD2 (6 bases). Trimming took off 4 bases at V and 3 bases at J, with 18 bases between the two ends. This CDR3 comprises 17 residues. Per the germline V gene, CDR1 is ENHRY and CDR2 is SYGVKD. The CDR3 here is CAISGSAGTPDTGELFF. In nucleotides, the CDR3 is TGTGCCATCAGTGGTAGCGCCGGGACTCCGGACACCGGGGAGCTGTTTTTT.

The chain combines TRBV11-2 with TRBJ2-1; tentative D call: TRBD1 (5 bases). Germline V gene sequence: CDR1 SGHAT, CDR2 FQNNGV. The CDR3 is made up of 16 amino acids. Trimming removed 0 bases at V and 10 bases at J, with 19 bases between. The CDR3 DNA reads as TGTGCCAGCAGCTTAGATAGGTGGGGCTTTGGGATGGAGCAGTTCTTC. Encoded protein: CASSLDRWGFGMEQFF.

This clonotype was found a few times. The chain has TRBV11-1 and TRBJ2-3; 9 bases line up with TRBD1. Germline CDR1 SGHAT, CDR2 FQDESV (reference sequence). J gave up 0 bases and V 0 bases, and 10 bases lay outside the gene matches. This CDR3 has 19 residues. CDR3 in amino acids: CASSLALTGGDDSTDTQYF. The CDR3 nucleotides are TGTGCCAGCAGCTTAGCCCTAACAGGGGGCGATGACAGCACAGATACGCAGTATTTT.